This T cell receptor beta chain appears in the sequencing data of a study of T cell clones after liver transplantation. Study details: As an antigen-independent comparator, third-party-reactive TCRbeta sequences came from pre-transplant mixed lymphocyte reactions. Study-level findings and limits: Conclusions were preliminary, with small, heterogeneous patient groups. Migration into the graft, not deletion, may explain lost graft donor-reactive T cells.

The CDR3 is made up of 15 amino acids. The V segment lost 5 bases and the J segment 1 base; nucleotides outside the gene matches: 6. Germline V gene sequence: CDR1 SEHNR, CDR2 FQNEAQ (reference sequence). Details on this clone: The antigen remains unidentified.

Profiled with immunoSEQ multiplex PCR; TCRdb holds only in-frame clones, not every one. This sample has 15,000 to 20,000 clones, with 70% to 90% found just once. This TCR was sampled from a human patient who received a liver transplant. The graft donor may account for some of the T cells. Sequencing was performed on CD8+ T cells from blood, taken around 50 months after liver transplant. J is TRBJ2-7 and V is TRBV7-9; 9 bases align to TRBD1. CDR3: CASSSPGQGSYEQYF. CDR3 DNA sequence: TGTGCCAGCAGCAGCCCGGGACAGGGATCCTACGAGCAGTACTTC.